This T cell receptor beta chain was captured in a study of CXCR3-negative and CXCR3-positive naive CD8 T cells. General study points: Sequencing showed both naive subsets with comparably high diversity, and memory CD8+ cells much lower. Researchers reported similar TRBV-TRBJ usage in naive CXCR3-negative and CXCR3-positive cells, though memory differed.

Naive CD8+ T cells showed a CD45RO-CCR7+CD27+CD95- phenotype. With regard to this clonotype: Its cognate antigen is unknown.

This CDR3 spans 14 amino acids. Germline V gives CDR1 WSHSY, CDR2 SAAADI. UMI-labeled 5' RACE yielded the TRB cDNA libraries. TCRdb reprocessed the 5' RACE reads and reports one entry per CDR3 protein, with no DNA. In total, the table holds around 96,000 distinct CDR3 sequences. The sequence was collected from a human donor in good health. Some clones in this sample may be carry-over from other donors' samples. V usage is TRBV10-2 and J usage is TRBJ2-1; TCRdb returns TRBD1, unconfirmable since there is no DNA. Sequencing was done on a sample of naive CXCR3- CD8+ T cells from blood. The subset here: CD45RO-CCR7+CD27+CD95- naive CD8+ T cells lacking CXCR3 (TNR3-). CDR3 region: CAGAREGSYNEQFF.